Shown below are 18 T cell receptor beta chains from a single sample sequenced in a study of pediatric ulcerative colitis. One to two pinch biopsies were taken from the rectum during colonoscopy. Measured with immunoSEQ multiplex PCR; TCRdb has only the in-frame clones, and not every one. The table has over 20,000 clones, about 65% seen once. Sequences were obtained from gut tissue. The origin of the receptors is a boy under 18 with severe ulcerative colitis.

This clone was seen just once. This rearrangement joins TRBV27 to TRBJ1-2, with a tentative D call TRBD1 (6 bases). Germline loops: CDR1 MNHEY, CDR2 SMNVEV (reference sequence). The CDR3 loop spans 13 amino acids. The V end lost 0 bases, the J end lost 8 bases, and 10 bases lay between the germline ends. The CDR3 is CASSLSKGGGYTF. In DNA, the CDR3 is TGTGCCAGCAGTTTATCGAAAGGGGGGGGCTACACCTTC.

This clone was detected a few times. The CDR3 nucleotides read TGCGCCAGCAGCTTGTCTACAGGGGGCTATGGCTACACCTTC. It specifies CASSLSTGGYGYTF. The V call is TRBV5-1, the J call TRBJ1-2, with 8 bases identical to TRBD1. Germline V gives CDR1 SGHRS, CDR2 YFSETQ. V dropped 1 base and J dropped 4; count of bases not matched to a gene: 3. The CDR3 is 14 residues long.

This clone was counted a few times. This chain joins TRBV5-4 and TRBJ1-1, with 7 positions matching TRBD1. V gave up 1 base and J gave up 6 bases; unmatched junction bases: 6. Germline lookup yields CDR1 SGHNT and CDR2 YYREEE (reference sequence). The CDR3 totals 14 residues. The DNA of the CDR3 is TGTGCCAGCAGCTTGCAGGGGGTCCGTTCTGAAGCTTTCTTT. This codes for CASSLQGVRSEAFF.

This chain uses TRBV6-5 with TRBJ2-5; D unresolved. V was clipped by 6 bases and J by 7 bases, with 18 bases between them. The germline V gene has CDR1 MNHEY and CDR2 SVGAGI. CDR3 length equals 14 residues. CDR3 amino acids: CASSPDWKQWTQYF. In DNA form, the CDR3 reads TGTGCCAGCAGCCCTGACTGGAAGCAGTGGACCCAGTACTTC.

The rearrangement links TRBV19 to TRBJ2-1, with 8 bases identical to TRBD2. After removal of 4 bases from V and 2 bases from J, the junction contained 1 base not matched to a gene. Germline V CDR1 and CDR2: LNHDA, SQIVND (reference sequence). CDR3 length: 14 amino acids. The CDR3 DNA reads TGTGCCAGTAGTAGCGGGGGGACCTACAATGAGCAGTTCTTC. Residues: CASSSGGTYNEQFF.

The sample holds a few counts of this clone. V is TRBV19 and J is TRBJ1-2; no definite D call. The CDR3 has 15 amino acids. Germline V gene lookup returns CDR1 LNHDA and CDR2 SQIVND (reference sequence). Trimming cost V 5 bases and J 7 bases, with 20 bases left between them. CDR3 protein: CASSPAGYRETGYTF. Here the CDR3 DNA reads TGTGCCAGTAGTCCGGCGGGGTATCGGGAGACTGGCTACACCTTC.

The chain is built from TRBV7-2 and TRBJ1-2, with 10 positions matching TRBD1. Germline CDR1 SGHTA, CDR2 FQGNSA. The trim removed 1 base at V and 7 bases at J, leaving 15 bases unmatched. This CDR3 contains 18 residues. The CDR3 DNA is TGTGCCAGCAGCTTAGTCTTTTTGTCGGGACAGGGGAGGAGTGGCTACACCTTC. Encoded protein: CASSLVFLSGQGRSGYTF.

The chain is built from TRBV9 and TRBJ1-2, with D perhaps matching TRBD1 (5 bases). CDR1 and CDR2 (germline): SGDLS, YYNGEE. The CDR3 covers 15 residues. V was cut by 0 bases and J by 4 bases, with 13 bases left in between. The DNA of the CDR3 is TGTGCCAGCAGCGTAGGCGGGGGGTTTTCCTATGGCTACACCTTC. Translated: CASSVGGGFSYGYTF.

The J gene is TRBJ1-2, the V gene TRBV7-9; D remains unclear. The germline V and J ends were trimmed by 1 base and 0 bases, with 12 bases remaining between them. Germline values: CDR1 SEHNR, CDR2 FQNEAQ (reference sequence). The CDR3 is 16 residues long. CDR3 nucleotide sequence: TGTGCCAGCAGCTTAGGGGTAGGCCCCTCTAACTATGGCTACACCTTC. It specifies CASSLGVGPSNYGYTF.

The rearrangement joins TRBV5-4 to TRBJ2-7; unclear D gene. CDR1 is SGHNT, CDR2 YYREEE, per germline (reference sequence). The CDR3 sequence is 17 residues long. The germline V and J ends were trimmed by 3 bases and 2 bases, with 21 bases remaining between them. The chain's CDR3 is CASSSEAVSVFPYEQYF. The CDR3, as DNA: TGTGCCAGCAGCTCGGAAGCAGTCTCTGTCTTCCCCTACGAGCAGTACTTC.

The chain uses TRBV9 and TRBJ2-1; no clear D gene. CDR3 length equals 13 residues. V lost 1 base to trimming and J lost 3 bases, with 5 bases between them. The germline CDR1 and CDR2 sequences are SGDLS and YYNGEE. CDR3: CASSVSFYNEQFF. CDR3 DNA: TGTGCCAGCAGCGTAAGTTTCTACAATGAGCAGTTCTTC.

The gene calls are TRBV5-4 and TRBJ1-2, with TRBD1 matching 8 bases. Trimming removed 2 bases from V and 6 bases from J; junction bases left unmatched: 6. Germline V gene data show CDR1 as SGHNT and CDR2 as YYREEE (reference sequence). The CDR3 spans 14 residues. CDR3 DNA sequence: TGTGCCAGCAGCTTCGGACAGGGAATGGATGGCTACACCTTC. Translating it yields CASSFGQGMDGYTF.

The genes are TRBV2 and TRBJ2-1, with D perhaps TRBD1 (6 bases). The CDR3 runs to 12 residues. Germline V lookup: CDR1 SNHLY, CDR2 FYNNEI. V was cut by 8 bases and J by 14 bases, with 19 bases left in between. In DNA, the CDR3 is TGTGCCAGCGGACAGCCAACCTTCAAGAAGTTCTTC. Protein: CASGQPTFKKFF.

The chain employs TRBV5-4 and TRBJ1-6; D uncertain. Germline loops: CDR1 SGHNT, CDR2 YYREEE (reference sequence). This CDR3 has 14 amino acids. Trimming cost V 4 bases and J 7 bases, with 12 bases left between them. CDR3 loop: CASSQREENSPLHF. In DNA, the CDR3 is TGTGCCAGCAGCCAACGTGAGGAAAATTCACCCCTCCACTTT. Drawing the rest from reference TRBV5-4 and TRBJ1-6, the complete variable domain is ETGVTQSPTHLIKTRGQQVTLRCSSQSGHNTVSWYQQALGQGPQFIFQYYREEENGRGNFPPRFSGLQFPNYSSELNVNALELDDSALYLCASSQREENSPLHFGNGTRLTVT.

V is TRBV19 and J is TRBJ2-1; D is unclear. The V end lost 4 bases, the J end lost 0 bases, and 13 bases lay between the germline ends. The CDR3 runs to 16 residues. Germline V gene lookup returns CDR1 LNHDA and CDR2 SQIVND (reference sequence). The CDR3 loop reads CASSNSRKPSYNEQFF. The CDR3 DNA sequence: TGTGCCAGTAGTAACTCACGGAAACCCTCCTACAATGAGCAGTTCTTC.

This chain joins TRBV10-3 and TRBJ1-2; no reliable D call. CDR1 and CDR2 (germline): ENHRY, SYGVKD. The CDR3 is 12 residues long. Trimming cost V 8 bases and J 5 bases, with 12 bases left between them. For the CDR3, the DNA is TGTGCCATCTCACAAGGGAATTATGGCTACACCTTC. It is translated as CAISQGNYGYTF.

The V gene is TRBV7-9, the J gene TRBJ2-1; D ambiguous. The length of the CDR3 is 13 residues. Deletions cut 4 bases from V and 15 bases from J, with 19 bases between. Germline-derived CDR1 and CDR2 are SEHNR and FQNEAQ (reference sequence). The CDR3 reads CASSSVSGLGLFF. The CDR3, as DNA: TGTGCCAGCAGCTCCGTGTCGGGCCTCGGTCTGTTCTTC.

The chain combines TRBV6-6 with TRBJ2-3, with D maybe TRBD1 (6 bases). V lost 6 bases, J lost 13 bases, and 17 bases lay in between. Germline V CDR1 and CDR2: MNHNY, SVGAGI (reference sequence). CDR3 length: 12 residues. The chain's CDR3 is CASSPQGQGKYF. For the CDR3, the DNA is TGTGCCAGCAGCCCACAGGGCCAGGGCAAGTATTTT.